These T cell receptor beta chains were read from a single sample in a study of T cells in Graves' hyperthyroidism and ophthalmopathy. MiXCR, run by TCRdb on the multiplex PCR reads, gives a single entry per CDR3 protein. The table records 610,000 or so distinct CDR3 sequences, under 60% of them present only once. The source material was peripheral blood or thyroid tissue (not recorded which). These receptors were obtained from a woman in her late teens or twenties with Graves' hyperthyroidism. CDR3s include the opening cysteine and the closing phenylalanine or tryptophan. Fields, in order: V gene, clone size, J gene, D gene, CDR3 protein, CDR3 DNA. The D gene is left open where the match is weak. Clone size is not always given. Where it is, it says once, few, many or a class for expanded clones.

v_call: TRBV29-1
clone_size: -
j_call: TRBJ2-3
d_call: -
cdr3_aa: CSASGADTQYF
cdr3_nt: TGCAGCGCCTCAGGGGCAGATACGCAGTATTTT

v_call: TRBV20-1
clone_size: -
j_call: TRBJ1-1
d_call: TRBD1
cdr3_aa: CSARKRTGNTEAFF
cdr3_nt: TGCAGTGCCCGCAAACGGACAGGGAACACTGAAGCTTTCTTT

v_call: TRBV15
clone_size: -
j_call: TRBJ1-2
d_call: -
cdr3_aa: CATSSSDNYGYTF
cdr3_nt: TGTGCCACCAGCAGCTCGGATAACTATGGCTACACCTTC

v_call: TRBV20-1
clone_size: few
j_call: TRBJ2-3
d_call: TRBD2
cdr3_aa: CSAASGRLADTQYF
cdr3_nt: TGCAGTGCTGCTAGCGGGAGGTTGGCAGATACGCAGTATTTT

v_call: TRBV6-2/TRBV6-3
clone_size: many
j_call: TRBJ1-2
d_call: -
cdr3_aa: CASSYSSQGSGYTF
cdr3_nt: TGTGCCAGCAGTTACTCGTCACAGGGCTCTGGCTACACCTTC

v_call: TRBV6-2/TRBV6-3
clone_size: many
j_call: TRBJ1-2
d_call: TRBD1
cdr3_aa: CASSYSTGGYGYTF
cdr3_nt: TGTGCCAGCAGTTACTCGACAGGGGGCTATGGCTACACCTTC

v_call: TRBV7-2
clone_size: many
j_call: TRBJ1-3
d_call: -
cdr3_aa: CASSRGPPSSGNTIYF
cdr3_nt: TGTGCCAGCAGCCGAGGCCCCCCGAGCTCTGGAAACACCATATATTTT

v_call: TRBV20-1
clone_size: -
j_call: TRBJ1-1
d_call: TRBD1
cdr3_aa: CSALGTGEMNTEAFF
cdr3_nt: TGCAGTGCTCTTGGGACAGGGGAAATGAACACTGAAGCTTTCTTT

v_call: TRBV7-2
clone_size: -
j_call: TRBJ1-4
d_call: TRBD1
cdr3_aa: CASSLGDSKSSEKLFF
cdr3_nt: TGTGCCAGCAGCTTAGGGGACAGTAAGAGTTCTGAAAAACTGTTTTTT

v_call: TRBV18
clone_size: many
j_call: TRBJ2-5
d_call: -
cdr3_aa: CASSPPPRRVTETQYF
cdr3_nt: TGTGCCAGCTCACCACCACCCCGGCGGGTTACAGAGACCCAGTACTTC

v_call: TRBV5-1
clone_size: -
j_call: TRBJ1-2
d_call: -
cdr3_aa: CASSFPGLAGGENTF
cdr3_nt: TGCGCCAGCAGCTTCCCGGGACTAGCGGGAGGGGAAAACACCTTC

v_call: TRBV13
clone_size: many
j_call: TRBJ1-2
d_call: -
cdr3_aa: CASSKQGWYGYTF
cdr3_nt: TGTGCCAGCAGCAAACAGGGTTGGTATGGCTACACCTTC

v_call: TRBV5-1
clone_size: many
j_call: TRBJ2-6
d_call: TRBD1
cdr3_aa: CASSTGVSGANVLTF
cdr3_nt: TGCGCCAGCAGTACAGGGGTATCCGGGGCCAACGTCCTGACTTTC